The source of this TCR beta chain is a study of blood T cell repertoires in COVID-19. Study-wide background: Symptom resolution, clearance, or two negative PCRs marked the recovered donors of Cohort 3.

Data came from immunoSEQ multiplex PCR; TCRdb stores just in-frame clones and leaves some out. The sample comprises 150,000 to 200,000 clones, about 85% of which are singletons, and around 25% rests with the top ten. After removal of 6 bases from V and 4 bases from J, the junction contained 9 bases not matched to a gene. In germline, CDR1 is MNHEY, CDR2 SMNVEV (reference sequence). The CDR3 is 16 amino acids. The sample was PBMCs or T cells enriched from blood (not recorded which). This sequence joins TRBV27 and TRBJ2-3, with TRBD2 matching 11 bases. The TCR was taken from a woman in her forties in a cohort exposed to, infected with or recovered from COVID-19 (not recorded which). Written as DNA, the CDR3 is TGTGCCAGCAGATCCATAGCGGGGGGGCCGGCAGATACGCAGTATTTT. Protein sequence: CASRSIAGGPADTQYF.